Listed below are T cell receptor beta chains from one sample, sequenced in a study of follicular helper T cells after annual influenza vaccination. Produced via immunoSEQ multiplex PCR; TCRdb's table is partial and in-frame only. The table includes some 10,000 clones, about 84% detected once. The sequenced sample was CXCR5- memory CD4+ T cells sorted from blood, obtained 6 weeks after influenza vaccination. All receptors derive from an adult who received the influenza vaccine. CDR3s include the opening cysteine and the closing phenylalanine or tryptophan. The D gene is left open where the match is weak. Clone size is given for some rows only: seen once, a few or many times, or a class if the clone is expanded.

j_call: TRBJ2-7
clone_size: NA
v_call: TRBV7-8
d_call: NA
cdr3_nt: TGTGCCAGCAGCGGGGGGACTGGACGCACCTACGAGCAGTACTTC
cdr3_aa: CASSGGTGRTYEQYF

j_call: TRBJ2-7
clone_size: few
v_call: TRBV23-1
d_call: NA
cdr3_nt: TGCGCCAGCAGATCAGGGTTCGAGCAGTACTTC
cdr3_aa: CASRSGFEQYF

j_call: TRBJ2-2
clone_size: NA
v_call: TRBV5-4
d_call: NA
cdr3_nt: TGTGCCAGCAGTTACACAGGGCTAGTACGGACCGGGGAGCTGTTTTTT
cdr3_aa: CASSYTGLVRTGELFF

j_call: TRBJ1-3
clone_size: NA
v_call: TRBV28
d_call: TRBD1
cdr3_nt: TGTGCCAGCAGTCCGGCGGGACAGGAGAGCTCTGGAAACACCATATATTTT
cdr3_aa: CASSPAGQESSGNTIYF

j_call: TRBJ2-7
clone_size: NA
v_call: TRBV7-6
d_call: NA
cdr3_nt: TGTGCCAGCAGCTTAGAGGGCAAAACTTACGAGCAGTACTTC
cdr3_aa: CASSLEGKTYEQYF

j_call: TRBJ2-1
clone_size: NA
v_call: TRBV7-3
d_call: NA
cdr3_nt: TGTGCCAGCAGCCCGAGCGGAAGCTCCTACAATGAGCAGTTCTTC
cdr3_aa: CASSPSGSSYNEQFF

j_call: TRBJ2-7
clone_size: NA
v_call: TRBV7-2
d_call: NA
cdr3_nt: TGTGCCAGCAGCTTACAGAGGGCACAGTACTTC
cdr3_aa: CASSLQRAQYF

j_call: TRBJ1-3
clone_size: NA
v_call: TRBV19
d_call: TRBD1
cdr3_nt: TGTGCCAGTAGTATCTTCTTGCGGGACAGGGGGTACTCTGGAAACACCATATATTTT
cdr3_aa: CASSIFLRDRGYSGNTIYF

j_call: TRBJ2-5
clone_size: NA
v_call: TRBV13
d_call: NA
cdr3_nt: TGTGCCAGCAGCTTAGAGGGCAGGGAAGAGACCCAGTACTTC
cdr3_aa: CASSLEGREETQYF

j_call: TRBJ2-2
clone_size: NA
v_call: TRBV2
d_call: NA
cdr3_nt: TGTGCCAGCTGGGCAGCCCCGATTGGCGGAACCGGGGAGCTGTTTTTT
cdr3_aa: CASWAAPIGGTGELFF

j_call: TRBJ1-4
clone_size: NA
v_call: TRBV7-2
d_call: NA
cdr3_nt: TGTGCCAGCAGCTTAGCTTCGACCCAAACTAATGAAAAACTGTTTTTT
cdr3_aa: CASSLASTQTNEKLFF

j_call: TRBJ1-1
clone_size: NA
v_call: TRBV18
d_call: TRBD1
cdr3_nt: TGTGCCAGCTCACCACCGAGTCCGGGACAGGGTAGTGAAGCTTTCTTT
cdr3_aa: CASSPPSPGQGSEAFF

j_call: TRBJ1-5
clone_size: NA
v_call: TRBV15
d_call: NA
cdr3_nt: TGTGCCACCAGCAGAGAAGGCAGCAATCAGCCCCAGCATTTT
cdr3_aa: CATSREGSNQPQHF

j_call: TRBJ1-6
clone_size: NA
v_call: TRBV6-1
d_call: NA
cdr3_nt: TGTGCCACCAGTTTCGAGCATTCACCCCTCCACTTT
cdr3_aa: CATSFEHSPLHF

j_call: TRBJ2-2
clone_size: NA
v_call: TRBV30
d_call: TRBD2
cdr3_nt: TGTGCCTGGAGTGTACGAAGCGGGGCAAACACCGGGGAGCTGTTTTTT
cdr3_aa: CAWSVRSGANTGELFF

j_call: TRBJ1-5
clone_size: NA
v_call: TRBV4-2
d_call: NA
cdr3_nt: TGTGCCAGCAGCCAAGACATTGGCAGAAATCAGCCCCAGCATTTT
cdr3_aa: CASSQDIGRNQPQHF

j_call: TRBJ2-2
clone_size: NA
v_call: TRBV6-1
d_call: TRBD2
cdr3_nt: TGTGCCAGTTCATTTAGCGGGGGGGAAGTCGGGGAGCTGTTTTTT
cdr3_aa: CASSFSGGEVGELFF

j_call: TRBJ2-7
clone_size: NA
v_call: TRBV7-2
d_call: TRBD2
cdr3_nt: TGTGCCAGCAGCTTAGCGCCCGCGGGAGCTACCTACGAGCAGTACTTC
cdr3_aa: CASSLAPAGATYEQYF

j_call: TRBJ2-2
clone_size: NA
v_call: TRBV7-9
d_call: TRBD2
cdr3_nt: TGTGCCAGCCGCTCTCATAGCGGGACGGTGGCCGGGGAGCTGTTTTTT
cdr3_aa: CASRSHSGTVAGELFF

j_call: TRBJ2-7
clone_size: NA
v_call: TRBV19
d_call: TRBD1
cdr3_nt: TGTGCCAGTAGTGGCGAGGGACAGGGCAGCTCCTACGAGCAGTACTTC
cdr3_aa: CASSGEGQGSSYEQYF

j_call: TRBJ2-2
clone_size: NA
v_call: TRBV29-1
d_call: TRBD1
cdr3_nt: TGCAGCGTCAGACAGGGAAGCACCGGGGAGCTGTTTTTT
cdr3_aa: CSVRQGSTGELFF

j_call: TRBJ2-7
clone_size: NA
v_call: TRBV5-5
d_call: TRBD2
cdr3_nt: TGTGCCAGCAGCTTGGCTCTAGCGGGGGGTCTGAGCTCCTACGAGCAGTACTTC
cdr3_aa: CASSLALAGGLSSYEQYF

j_call: TRBJ2-1
clone_size: once
v_call: TRBV28
d_call: NA
cdr3_nt: TGTGCCAGCAGCAGGTACAATGAGCAGTTCTTC
cdr3_aa: CASSRYNEQFF

j_call: TRBJ1-4
clone_size: NA
v_call: TRBV6-1
d_call: NA
cdr3_nt: TGTGCCAGCAGCCGGGACCGGATCAATGAAAAACTGTTTTTT
cdr3_aa: CASSRDRINEKLFF

j_call: TRBJ2-3
clone_size: NA
v_call: TRBV6-6
d_call: NA
cdr3_nt: TGTGCCAGCGGACCAGATACGCAGTATTTT
cdr3_aa: CASGPDTQYF

j_call: TRBJ1-6
clone_size: once
v_call: TRBV6-5
d_call: NA
cdr3_nt: TGTGCCAGCAGTTACATGGAGGGTTTTAATTCACCCCTCCACTTT
cdr3_aa: CASSYMEGFNSPLHF

j_call: TRBJ2-7
clone_size: few
v_call: TRBV5-6
d_call: NA
cdr3_nt: TGTGCCAGCAGCTCCACCCGGACGGCCTACGAGCAGTACTTC
cdr3_aa: CASSSTRTAYEQYF

j_call: TRBJ2-3
clone_size: NA
v_call: TRBV7-9
d_call: NA
cdr3_nt: TGTGCCAGCAGCCCCGGGTCAGATACGCAGTATTTT
cdr3_aa: CASSPGSDTQYF

j_call: TRBJ1-5
clone_size: few
v_call: TRBV23-1
d_call: NA
cdr3_nt: TGCGCCAGCAATGGCCAGCCCCAGCATTTT
cdr3_aa: CASNGQPQHF

j_call: TRBJ2-3
clone_size: NA
v_call: TRBV7-9
d_call: NA
cdr3_nt: TGTGCCAGCAGCTACTTCGACTTCACCACAGATACGCAGTATTTT
cdr3_aa: CASSYFDFTTDTQYF

j_call: TRBJ1-1
clone_size: NA
v_call: TRBV15
d_call: NA
cdr3_nt: TGTGCCACCAGCAGAGATTTGGAGGGGGCTGAAGCTTTCTTT
cdr3_aa: CATSRDLEGAEAFF

j_call: TRBJ1-2
clone_size: NA
v_call: TRBV28
d_call: TRBD1
cdr3_nt: TGTGCCAGCAGTTTGGGGCAGGGGGCGCAAGGCTATGGCTACACCTTC
cdr3_aa: CASSLGQGAQGYGYTF

j_call: TRBJ2-7
clone_size: NA
v_call: TRBV19
d_call: NA
cdr3_nt: TGTGCCAGTAGAAGAGGAGGGACCGATTCCTACGAGCAGTACTTC
cdr3_aa: CASRRGGTDSYEQYF

j_call: TRBJ1-1
clone_size: NA
v_call: TRBV6-5
d_call: TRBD1
cdr3_nt: TGTGCCAGCAGGCTTCTACAGGGGCCACGGGCTTTCTTT
cdr3_aa: CASRLLQGPRAFF

j_call: TRBJ1-5
clone_size: NA
v_call: TRBV5-1
d_call: TRBD1
cdr3_nt: TGCGCCAGCAGCCAGGGACAGGGAGTTCAGCCCCAGCATTTT
cdr3_aa: CASSQGQGVQPQHF

j_call: TRBJ2-7
clone_size: few
v_call: TRBV30
d_call: NA
cdr3_nt: TGTGCCTGGAGTTCGGGGCCCTCTTATTACTTC
cdr3_aa: CAWSSGPSYYF

j_call: TRBJ2-7
clone_size: NA
v_call: TRBV6-6
d_call: NA
cdr3_nt: TGTGCCAGCAGTTACCCCGGGACATTACCGCGCGAGCAGTACTTC
cdr3_aa: CASSYPGTLPREQYF

j_call: TRBJ1-2
clone_size: NA
v_call: TRBV7-9
d_call: NA
cdr3_nt: TGTGCCAGCAGTATAGTTGGGGCGGTTGACTATGGCTACACCTTC
cdr3_aa: CASSIVGAVDYGYTF

j_call: TRBJ1-4
clone_size: few
v_call: TRBV5-1
d_call: NA
cdr3_nt: TGCGCCAGCAGCCTGAGAACAACTAATGAAAAACTGTTTTTT
cdr3_aa: CASSLRTTNEKLFF

j_call: TRBJ2-3
clone_size: NA
v_call: TRBV7-9
d_call: TRBD1
cdr3_nt: TGTGCCAGCAGCTCCCAAGGGGACAGAACAGATACGCAGTATTTT
cdr3_aa: CASSSQGDRTDTQYF

j_call: TRBJ1-1
clone_size: NA
v_call: TRBV2
d_call: NA
cdr3_nt: TGTGCCAGCAACAAAAAAGGGGGATCAATGAACACTGAAGCTTTCTTT
cdr3_aa: CASNKKGGSMNTEAFF

j_call: TRBJ1-2
clone_size: NA
v_call: TRBV6-5
d_call: TRBD1
cdr3_nt: TGTGCCAGCAGTTACCTGGACAGGATCAACTATGGCTACACCTTC
cdr3_aa: CASSYLDRINYGYTF

j_call: TRBJ2-6
clone_size: few
v_call: TRBV7-3
d_call: NA
cdr3_nt: TGTGCCAGCAGCTTAGGCAGTTCAAGCGCTGGGGCCAACGTCCTGACTTTC
cdr3_aa: CASSLGSSSAGANVLTF

j_call: TRBJ1-1
clone_size: NA
v_call: TRBV2
d_call: NA
cdr3_nt: TGTGCCAGCAGTGAGCGCACTGAAGCTTTCTTT
cdr3_aa: CASSERTEAFF

j_call: TRBJ1-1
clone_size: few
v_call: TRBV2
d_call: NA
cdr3_nt: TGTGCCAGCAGTGACGGTTTGAACACTGAAGCTTTCTTT
cdr3_aa: CASSDGLNTEAFF

j_call: TRBJ1-1
clone_size: NA
v_call: TRBV6-7
d_call: NA
cdr3_nt: TGTGCCAGCCAGGAGGTGGCGCTTGGCACTGAAGCTTTCTTT
cdr3_aa: CASQEVALGTEAFF

j_call: TRBJ1-4
clone_size: once
v_call: TRBV2
d_call: NA
cdr3_nt: TGTGCCAGCTCGAGAACTGGGACATCCGATGAAAAACTGTTTTTT
cdr3_aa: CASSRTGTSDEKLFF

j_call: TRBJ2-3
clone_size: NA
v_call: TRBV6-5
d_call: TRBD2
cdr3_nt: TGTGCCAGCAGTCTAGCGGGTGAACCAGATACGCAGTATTTT
cdr3_aa: CASSLAGEPDTQYF

j_call: TRBJ1-1
clone_size: NA
v_call: TRBV19
d_call: NA
cdr3_nt: TGTGCCAGTAGTACCAAGAACACTGAAGCTTTCTTT
cdr3_aa: CASSTKNTEAFF

j_call: TRBJ2-2
clone_size: NA
v_call: TRBV4-2
d_call: TRBD2
cdr3_nt: TGTGCCAGCAGCCAAGAACTAGCGGGAGGTATCGGGGAGCTGTTTTTT
cdr3_aa: CASSQELAGGIGELFF